The 13 T cell receptor beta chains below were found in one sample sequenced in a study of OX40 agonist ivuxolimab in advanced cancers. The data were produced by immunoSEQ multiplex PCR, yet TCRdb's version contains in-frame clones alone and is incomplete. Here the sample spans 33,000 or so clones, more than 70% being singletons. This specimen consisted of CD4+ or CD8+ T cells sorted from blood, obtained in a trial of the OX40 agonist ivuxolimab. Every receptor here comes from an adult with an advanced solid tumor such as melanoma, head and neck, liver or kidney cancer.

This chain links TRBV2 with TRBJ2-5; D might be TRBD1 (5 bases). The germline V and J ends were trimmed by 7 bases and 2 bases, with 14 bases remaining between them. Germline V gene lookup returns CDR1 SNHLY and CDR2 FYNNEI. This CDR3 is built from 14 residues. CDR3 residues: CASKGLQAQETQYF. The CDR3 nucleotides read TGTGCCAGCAAGGGGTTACAGGCTCAAGAGACCCAGTACTTC.

This clone showed up just once. The chain combines TRBV28 with TRBJ2-1, with 9 bases matching TRBD1. The ends lost 6 bases at V and 4 bases at J; junction bases unmatched: 7. Germline assignment: CDR1 MDHEN and CDR2 SYDVKM. This CDR3 is 15 amino acids long. As DNA, the CDR3 is TGTGCCAGCAGAAAACAGGGGGCGAAGTACAATGAGCAGTTCTTC. Protein: CASRKQGAKYNEQFF.

The gene calls are TRBV7-9 and TRBJ2-6, with TRBD1 matching over 8 bases. CDR1 is SEHNR, CDR2 FQNEAQ, per germline (reference sequence). After removal of 8 bases from V and 3 bases from J, the junction contained 15 bases not matched to a gene. This CDR3 contains 18 residues. CDR3 region: CASPAWGTGGFGANVLTF. The CDR3 DNA follows: TGTGCCAGCCCAGCCTGGGGGACAGGAGGTTTTGGGGCCAACGTCCTGACTTTC.

V and J are TRBV5-1 and TRBJ1-3; maybe TRBD1 (6 bases). Trimming stripped 3 bases from V and 0 bases from J, with 13 bases between. The CDR3 has 16 residues. Germline V lookup: CDR1 SGHRS, CDR2 YFSETQ. The CDR3 nucleotides read TGCGCCAGCAGCTCGACAGGCCTTAGCTCTGGAAACACCATATATTTT. This translates into CASSSTGLSSGNTIYF.

V usage is TRBV19 and J usage is TRBJ2-1, with D possibly TRBD2 on 6 matching bases. Germline values: CDR1 LNHDA, CDR2 SQIVND (reference sequence). This CDR3 spans 14 amino acids. V lost 5 bases to trimming and J lost 12 bases, with 20 bases between them. CDR3 residues: CASSPGRRGVVQFF. The CDR3 DNA follows: TGTGCCAGTAGTCCAGGAAGGAGGGGAGTGGTGCAGTTCTTC. The full variable domain, with the rest looked up from reference TRBV19 and TRBJ2-1, is DGGITQSPKYLFRKEGQNVTLSCEQNLNHDAMYWYRQDPGQGLRLIYYSQIVNDFQKGDIAEGYSVSREKKESFPLTVTSAQKNPTAFYLCASSPGRRGVVQFFGPGTRLTVL.

The V and J genes are TRBV7-9 and TRBJ1-1; D may be TRBD1 (6 bases). V dropped 3 bases and J dropped 11 bases, with 19 bases sitting between them. Per the germline V gene, CDR1 is SEHNR and CDR2 is FQNEAQ (reference sequence). The CDR3 covers 14 residues. CDR3 in DNA: TGTGCCAGCAGCTTCCCACCGGGACAACCAGTCGCTTTCTTT. Protein: CASSFPPGQPVAFF. The full variable domain, completed using reference TRBV7-9 and TRBJ1-1, is DTGVSQNPRHKITKRGQNVTFRCDPISEHNRLYWYRQTLGQGPEFLTYFQNEAQLEKSRLLSDRFSAERPKGSFSTLEIQRTEQGDSAMYLCASSFPPGQPVAFFGQGTRLTVV.

This chain joins TRBV18 and TRBJ2-3, with D unclear. The germline gives CDR1 KGHSH, CDR2 LQKENI. The V end was cut by 3 bases, the J end by 4 bases, with 11 bases between. This CDR3 region has 14 residues. CDR3 coding DNA: TGTGCCAGCTCACCTCTAGTGGTCGCAGATACGCAGTATTTT. This encodes CASSPLVVADTQYF.

The V gene is TRBV18, the J gene TRBJ1-3; D gene uncertain. Germline V CDR1 and CDR2: KGHSH, LQKENI. The CDR3 contains 14 residues. V dropped 3 bases and J dropped 0 bases, with 6 bases sitting between them. DNA for the CDR3: TGTGCCAGCTCACCCGGATACTCTGGAAACACCATATATTTT. Residues: CASSPGYSGNTIYF.

The V call is TRBV2, the J call TRBJ2-3; TRBD2 agrees at 8 bases. Germline-derived CDR1 and CDR2 are SNHLY and FYNNEI. V shed 6 bases, J shed 3 bases, and the junction held 8 bases outside the gene matches. This CDR3 has 15 residues. DNA for the CDR3: TGTGCCAGCAGACCCGGGACTAGGACGACAGATACGCAGTATTTT. This sequence encodes CASRPGTRTTDTQYF.

The rearrangement links TRBV14 to TRBJ2-1, with 8 bases fitting TRBD2. The CDR3 runs to 19 residues. J lost 0 bases, V lost 1 base, and 11 bases had no gene match. Germline values: CDR1 SGHDN, CDR2 FVKESK. CDR3 region: CASSQVSRLAGFSYNEQFF. The CDR3, as DNA: TGTGCCAGCAGCCAAGTCTCTCGGCTAGCGGGCTTCTCCTACAATGAGCAGTTCTTC.

V usage is TRBV4-2 and J usage is TRBJ2-1; 12 bases line up with TRBD2. Germline values: CDR1 LGHNA, CDR2 YNFKEQ. The V and J ends lost 1 base and 7 bases, in that order; junction bases with no gene match: 2. The CDR3 spans 15 residues. The CDR3 sequence is CASSQAGTSGNEQFF. CDR3 DNA: TGTGCCAGCAGCCAAGCCGGGACTAGCGGGAATGAGCAGTTCTTC.

CDR3: CASRIGQSYQPQHF. The CDR3 DNA sequence: TGTGCCAGCAGGATTGGACAGAGTTATCAGCCCCAGCATTTT. The chain combines TRBV2 with TRBJ1-5; TRBD1 is a possible D gene (6 bases). Germline loops: CDR1 SNHLY, CDR2 FYNNEI. The CDR3 consists of 14 residues. V was clipped by 6 bases and J by 5 bases, with 14 bases between them. Supplemented by reference TRBV2 and TRBJ1-5, the full variable domain reads EPEVTQTPSHQVTQMGQEVILRCVPISNHLYFYWYRQILGQKVEFLVSFYNNEISEKSEIFDDQFSVERPDGSNFTLKIRSTKLEDSAMYFCASRIGQSYQPQHFGDGTRLSIL.

This clone was seen a few times. The rearrangement uses TRBV29-1 and TRBJ2-5; D gene uncertain. The CDR3 is 12 residues long. Germline lookup yields CDR1 SQVTM and CDR2 ANQGSEA. V shed 2 bases and J shed 4 bases, with 8 bases lying between them. The CDR3 coding sequence is TGCAGCGTTGAATATTATGGAGAGACCCAGTACTTC. This gives the protein CSVEYYGETQYF.